The 21 T cell receptor beta chains in this list originate from one sample, sequenced in a study of T cells in Graves' hyperthyroidism and ophthalmopathy (dated by TCRdb to the late 2010s). The library relied on multiplex PCR. Sequenced using an Illumina HiSeq 2000. The TCR beta CDR3 regions were amplified from the RNA transcripts. The TCR CDR3 was subjected to a first round of RT-PCR using the HTBI primer set and the Qiagen OneStep RT-PCR kit. The public reads were reanalyzed by TCRdb: fastp trimming at Q25, MiXCR alignment, in-frame beta chains only. Records with the same CDR3 protein are collapsed into one entry carrying the most frequent genes and DNA. In this sample the table shows fewer than 750,000 distinct CDR3 sequences, about half of which occur a single time. The ten largest make up roughly 7.7% of the sample. The sample comprised peripheral blood or thyroid tissue (not recorded which). The receptors were sampled from a woman under 30 with Graves' hyperthyroidism.

This clonotype was seen ten or more times. The chain is built from TRBV24-1 and TRBJ2-5, with D perhaps matching TRBD2 (5 bases). This CDR3 comprises 14 residues. The V end lost 3 bases, the J end lost 3 bases, and 10 bases lay between the germline ends. Germline V gene data show CDR1 as KGHDR and CDR2 as SFDVKD. The CDR3 nucleotides are TGTGCCACCAGTGATCGATGGACTGAAGAGACCCAGTACTTC. This encodes CATSDRWTEETQYF.

This clonotype occurred many times. This chain joins TRBV19 and TRBJ2-7, with 7 nucleotides matching TRBD2. Per the germline V gene, CDR1 is LNHDA and CDR2 is SQIVND (reference sequence). This CDR3 comprises 14 residues. Trimming took 6 bases from V and 7 from J; bases not matched to a gene: 12. The CDR3 DNA is TGTGCCAGTAGCCCTGGGTGGGCCGGGGGGGAGCAGTACTTC. Its translation: CASSPGWAGGEQYF.

The chain employs TRBV7-3 and TRBJ2-5; TRBD2 agrees at 10 bases. Germline V lookup: CDR1 SGHTA, CDR2 FQGTGA. The trim removed 5 bases at V and 3 bases at J, leaving 6 bases unmatched. The CDR3 has 15 amino acids. The DNA of the CDR3 is TGTGCCAGCAGCCCCGACAGCGGGAGGGAAGAGACCCAGTACTTC. This encodes CASSPDSGREETQYF.

The DNA of the CDR3 is TGCGCCAGCAGCTTGCCAGGGGGACTAGCGGGAGGAGAGACCCAGTACTTC. Translation: CASSLPGGLAGGETQYF. The chain has TRBV5-1 and TRBJ2-5, with 15 bases fitting TRBD2. V lost 1 base and J lost 4; bases outside the gene matches: 5. The germline V gene has CDR1 SGHRS and CDR2 YFSETQ. The CDR3 length is 17 residues.

This clonotype was counted many times. The J gene is TRBJ1-1, the V gene TRBV6-2 or TRBV6-3; the D is unclear. CDR1 is MNHEY, CDR2 SVGEGT, per germline. The CDR3 is 13 amino acids. The V gene lost 0 bases and the J gene lost 6 bases, with 8 bases spanning the gap. CDR3: CASSYSSGSEAFF. The CDR3 region has the DNA TGTGCCAGCAGTTACTCGAGCGGGTCTGAAGCTTTCTTT.

Many counts were recorded for this clonotype. This CDR3 reads CSATLRDRVYEQYF. CDR3 DNA sequence: TGCAGTGCTACCCTCCGGGACAGGGTCTACGAGCAGTACTTC. The chain combines TRBV20-1 with TRBJ2-7; 9 nucleotides align to TRBD1. Germline loops: CDR1 DFQATT, CDR2 SNEGSKA (reference sequence). The J segment lost 3 bases and the V segment lost 4 bases, leaving 7 bases of the junction unmatched. The CDR3 runs 14 residues.

This rearrangement joins TRBV10-2 to TRBJ1-4; no firm D call. Per the germline V gene, CDR1 is WSHSY and CDR2 is SAAADI. V lost 6 bases and J lost 12, with 14 bases in between. The CDR3 is 12 amino acids. Written as DNA, the CDR3 is TGCGCCAGCAGCCGGACTAGCGTAGAACTGTTTTTT. Amino acid sequence: CASSRTSVELFF.

The chain has TRBV25-1 and TRBJ2-5, with D possibly matching TRBD1 (5 bases). This CDR3 contains 14 residues. Trimming took off 7 bases at V and 5 bases at J, with 17 bases between the two ends. Per the germline V gene, CDR1 is MGHDK and CDR2 is SYGVNS. For the CDR3, the DNA is TGTGCCAGCACCGACAGTTTTTCAAGGGAGACCCAGTACTTC. The encoded protein is CASTDSFSRETQYF.

CDR3 bases: TGCAGTGCTAGTGAGGACAGGGGAGAGACCCAGTACTTC. As protein: CSASEDRGETQYF. This chain uses TRBV20-1 with TRBJ2-5; 9 bases are shared with TRBD1. Germline V gene data show CDR1 as DFQATT and CDR2 as SNEGSKA (reference sequence). CDR3 length: 13 amino acids. V was clipped by 3 bases and J by 4 bases; unmatched bases: 3.

To note about this clonotype: At one end, the junction sequence differs from germline, possibly due to a read error. V and J are TRBV2 and TRBJ2-7, with D tentatively TRBD2 (6 bases). This CDR3 is 11 amino acids long. CDR1 SNHLY and CDR2 FYNNEI come from the germline V gene. For the CDR3, the DNA is TGTGCCAGCAGGGGGGGAGGCGAGGAATTATTC. Encoded protein: CASRGGGEELF.

Points on this clonotype: A much larger clone is a single base away; this may be a read error. This chain uses TRBV5-6 with TRBJ2-5; D not certain. Germline V lookup: CDR1 SGHDT, CDR2 YYEEEE. This CDR3 region has 14 residues. V gave up 4 bases and J gave up 5 bases, with 15 bases separating them. DNA for the CDR3: TGTGCCAGCAGCCTTACAGAGAAGGAGGAGACCCAGTACTTC. As protein: CASSLTEKEETQYF. Complete variable domain (other parts from reference TRBV5-6 and TRBJ2-5): DAGVTQSPTHLIKTRGQQVTLRCSPKSGHDTVSWYQQALGQGPQFIFQYYEEEERQRGNFPDRFSGHQFPNYSSELNVNALLLGDSALYLCASSLTEKEETQYFGPGTRLLVL.

The chain couples TRBV11-3 to TRBJ2-7, with 7 bases fitting TRBD2. Germline V gives CDR1 SGHNT, CDR2 YENEEA. The CDR3 has 15 amino acids. Trimming at V came to 1 base and at J to 7 bases, leaving 10 bases not matched to a gene. CDR3: CASSLAGGGSGEQYF. CDR3 in DNA: TGTGCCAGCAGCTTAGCGGGGGGAGGGTCCGGGGAGCAGTACTTC.

This sequence joins TRBV29-1 and TRBJ2-2, with D perhaps given as TRBD1 or TRBD2 (5 bases each). Germline V gene data show CDR1 as SQVTM and CDR2 as ANQGSEA. The germline V and J ends were trimmed by 6 bases and 5 bases, with 13 bases remaining between them. CDR3 length equals 13 residues. In nucleotides, the CDR3 is TGCAGCGTGAGACAGAGAGGGACCGGGGAGCTGTTTTTT. Protein: CSVRQRGTGELFF.

With regard to this clonotype: This may stem from a read error, because a much larger clone lies one nucleotide away. The V call is TRBV20-1, the J call TRBJ2-5, with a tentative D call TRBD2 (6 bases). This CDR3 region has 13 residues. Germline V gene sequence: CDR1 DFQATT, CDR2 SNEGSKA (reference sequence). Trimming stripped 3 bases from V and 7 bases from J, with 15 bases between. The CDR3 bases are TGCAGTGCTAGGGAGGGGCACGGGGGGACCCAGTACTTC. Encoded protein: CSAREGHGGTQYF.

CDR3 amino acids: CSASVDRCDEQYF. CDR3 bases: TGCAGTGCTAGTGTGGACAGGTGCGACGAGCAGTACTTC. The V call is TRBV20-1, the J call TRBJ2-7, with 7 bases identical to TRBD1. The CDR3 spans 13 residues. V lost 3 bases to trimming and J lost 5 bases; unmatched junction nucleotides: 7. The germline gives CDR1 DFQATT, CDR2 SNEGSKA (reference sequence).

This chain connects TRBV7-9 to TRBJ2-5; 8 bases map to TRBD2. The CDR3 totals 15 residues. V lost 6 bases and J lost 11; bases outside the gene matches: 17. Germline-derived CDR1 and CDR2 are SEHNR and FQNEAQ (reference sequence). The CDR3 DNA reads as TGTGCCAGCAGTTACCTAAAGGCGGGAGGAGATACGCAGTACTTC. Amino acids: CASSYLKAGGDTQYF.

Details on this clonotype: A much larger clone differs by one base, so this may be a read error. The chain uses TRBV6-6 and TRBJ1-3; the D gene is possibly TRBD1 (5 bases). The CDR3 loop spans 16 amino acids. CDR1 and CDR2 from the germline V gene are MNHNY and SVGAGI (reference sequence). The CDR3 region has the DNA TGTGCCAGCAGCTCGGCGGGACTGGACTCTGGAGACACCATATATTTT. Translated: CASSSAGLDSGDTIYF.

This chain joins TRBV7-8 and TRBJ2-1, with D perhaps matching TRBD2 (6 bases). The V and J ends lost 1 base and 7 bases respectively, with 14 bases between them. The CDR3 is 15 amino acids. Germline CDR1 reads SGHVS; CDR2 reads FQNEAQ. CDR3 in amino acids: CASSLERARGNEQFF. The CDR3 bases are TGTGCCAGCAGCTTAGAGCGGGCCCGAGGGAATGAGCAGTTCTTC.

The V and J genes are TRBV7-8 and TRBJ1-5; D gene ambiguous. Germline CDR1 and CDR2: SGHVS and FQNEAQ. Between the trimmed V and J ends, which lost 1 base and 8 bases, there was a span of 15 bases. CDR3 length: 15 amino acids. The CDR3 bases are TGTGCCAGCAGCTTAGGATCGGGGAGGTGGGAGCCCCAGCATTTT. This gives the protein CASSLGSGRWEPQHF. The whole variable domain, filled in from reference TRBV7-8 and TRBJ1-5, reads GAGVSQSPRYKVAKRGQDVALRCDPISGHVSLFWYQQALGQGPEFLTYFQNEAQLDKSGLPSDRFFAERPEGSVSTLKIQRTQQEDSAVYLCASSLGSGRWEPQHFGDGTRLSIL.

With respect to this clonotype: A read error may be the cause here, since a much bigger clone is one base away. CDR3 amino acids: CASSLEGFKERLFF. CDR3 sequence (DNA): TGTGCCAGCAGTTTAGAAGGGTTCAAGGAAAGACTGTTTTTT. The gene calls are TRBV12-3 or TRBV12-4 and TRBJ1-4; D unresolved. CDR3 size: 14 residues.

The V gene is TRBV7-9, the J gene TRBJ1-1; D remains ambiguous. V dropped 7 bases and J dropped 11 bases, with 11 bases sitting between them. Germline loops: CDR1 SEHNR, CDR2 FQNEAQ (reference sequence). The CDR3 is made up of 10 amino acids. CDR3 region: CASTRLAAFF. The CDR3 nucleotides read TGTGCCAGCACGAGACTAGCGGCTTTCTTT.